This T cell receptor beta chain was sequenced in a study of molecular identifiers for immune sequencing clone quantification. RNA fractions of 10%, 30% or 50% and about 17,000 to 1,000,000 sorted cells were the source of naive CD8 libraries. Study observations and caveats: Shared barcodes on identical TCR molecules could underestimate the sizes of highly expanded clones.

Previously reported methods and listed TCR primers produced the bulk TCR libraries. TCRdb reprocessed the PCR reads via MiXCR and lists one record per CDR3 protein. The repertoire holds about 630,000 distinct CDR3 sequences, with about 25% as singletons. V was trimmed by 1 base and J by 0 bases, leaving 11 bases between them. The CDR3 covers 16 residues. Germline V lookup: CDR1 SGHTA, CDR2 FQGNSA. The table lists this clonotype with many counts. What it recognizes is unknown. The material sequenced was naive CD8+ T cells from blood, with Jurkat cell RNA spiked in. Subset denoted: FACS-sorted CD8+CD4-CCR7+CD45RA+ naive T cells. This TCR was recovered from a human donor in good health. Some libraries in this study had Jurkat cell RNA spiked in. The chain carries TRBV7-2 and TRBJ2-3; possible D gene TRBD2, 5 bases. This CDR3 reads CASSLGVRTSTDTQYF. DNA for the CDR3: TGTGCCAGCAGCTTAGGCGTAAGGACTAGCACAGATACGCAGTATTTT.